These T cell receptor beta chains were read from a single sample in a study of blood T cell repertoires in COVID-19. Using immunoSEQ multiplex PCR, the repertoire was profiled, and TCRdb retains in-frame clones only, with some absent. This sample carries around 140,000 clones, 55% to 75% of them seen once, and the ten largest clones take approximately 2%. Sample: peripheral blood. These receptors came from a woman in her sixties or seventies with acute or convalescent COVID-19. Each CDR3 is given with its conserved first and last residue. Fields, in order: V gene, D gene, J gene, clone size, CDR3 protein, CDR3 DNA. D genes are given only for firm matches. Clone size, where shown, is once, few, many, or a class for clones that have expanded.

v_call: TRBV7-8; d_call: .; j_call: TRBJ2-7; clone_size: .; cdr3_aa: CASSWDTLYEQYF; cdr3_nt: TGTGCCAGCAGCTGGGACACGCTCTACGAGCAGTACTTC
v_call: TRBV24-1; d_call: TRBD2; j_call: TRBJ2-1; clone_size: .; cdr3_aa: CATSAQRASGSMDEQFF; cdr3_nt: TGTGCCACCAGTGCTCAGCGGGCTAGCGGGAGTATGGATGAGCAGTTCTTC
v_call: TRBV14; d_call: TRBD2; j_call: TRBJ2-7; clone_size: .; cdr3_aa: CASSPWGGLYEQYF; cdr3_nt: TGTGCCAGCAGCCCGTGGGGGGGACTCTACGAGCAGTACTTC
v_call: TRBV19; d_call: .; j_call: TRBJ1-2; clone_size: once; cdr3_aa: CASSPGSSANYGYTF; cdr3_nt: TGTGCCAGTAGTCCAGGGTCATCAGCTAACTATGGCTACACCTTC
v_call: TRBV3-1/TRBV3-2; d_call: .; j_call: TRBJ2-3; clone_size: .; cdr3_aa: CASSQPGGMADTQYF; cdr3_nt: TGTGCCAGCAGCCAACCCGGGGGTATGGCAGATACGCAGTATTTT
v_call: TRBV24-1; d_call: TRBD1; j_call: TRBJ2-1; clone_size: .; cdr3_aa: CATSDQPRTGGYEQFF; cdr3_nt: TGTGCCACCAGTGACCAACCCCGGACAGGAGGATATGAGCAGTTCTTC
v_call: TRBV28; d_call: .; j_call: TRBJ1-2; clone_size: few; cdr3_aa: CASSTGMGYTF; cdr3_nt: TGTGCCAGCAGTACAGGGATGGGCTACACCTTC
v_call: TRBV6-1; d_call: .; j_call: TRBJ2-7; clone_size: .; cdr3_aa: CASSEPGQPSSYEQYF; cdr3_nt: TGTGCCAGCAGTGAACCAGGACAGCCGTCCTCCTACGAGCAGTACTTC
v_call: TRBV28; d_call: TRBD1; j_call: TRBJ2-2; clone_size: few; cdr3_aa: CASSSYTGGWTGELFF; cdr3_nt: TGTGCCAGCAGTTCATATACAGGGGGCTGGACCGGGGAGCTGTTTTTT
v_call: TRBV5-1; d_call: TRBD1; j_call: TRBJ1-1; clone_size: once; cdr3_aa: CASSQGENTEAFF; cdr3_nt: TGCGCCAGCAGCCAGGGGGAGAACACTGAAGCTTTCTTT
v_call: TRBV2; d_call: .; j_call: TRBJ2-7; clone_size: few; cdr3_aa: CASSGGNFEQYF; cdr3_nt: TGTGCCAGCAGTGGAGGTAACTTCGAGCAGTACTTC
v_call: TRBV7-9; d_call: .; j_call: TRBJ1-5; clone_size: .; cdr3_aa: CASSPARVDQPQHF; cdr3_nt: TGTGCCAGCAGCCCCGCCAGGGTCGATCAGCCCCAGCATTTT
v_call: TRBV27; d_call: TRBD1; j_call: TRBJ1-4; clone_size: .; cdr3_aa: CASSSAGTGEEKLFF; cdr3_nt: TGTGCCAGCAGTTCGGCGGGGACAGGGGAAGAAAAACTGTTTTTT
v_call: TRBV6-5; d_call: TRBD1; j_call: TRBJ2-7; clone_size: .; cdr3_aa: CASRPGTGGPEQYF; cdr3_nt: TGTGCCAGCAGACCCGGGACAGGGGGCCCCGAGCAGTACTTC